These 25 T cell receptor beta chains came from one sample sequenced in a study of T cell changes during pregnancy in multiple sclerosis. This table comes from immunoSEQ multiplex PCR, and its TCRdb copy is limited to in-frame clones, with some not included. The sample contains about 35,000 clones, approximately 90% of which appear only once. The specimen comprised CD8+ T cells from peripheral blood mononuclear cells, sampled in the third trimester of pregnancy. These receptors were obtained from a female donor with multiple sclerosis, enrolled in a pregnancy study.

The chain carries TRBV2 and TRBJ2-3, with 7 bases identical to TRBD2. Germline V lookup: CDR1 SNHLY, CDR2 FYNNEI. The CDR3 contains 13 residues. V shed 8 bases and J 3 bases; nucleotides not matched to a gene: 5. This CDR3 reads CASFGGGTDTQYF. CDR3 DNA: TGTGCCAGCTTTGGGGGGGGGACAGATACGCAGTATTTT. Drawing the rest from reference TRBV2 and TRBJ2-3, the complete variable domain is EPEVTQTPSHQVTQMGQEVILRCVPISNHLYFYWYRQILGQKVEFLVSFYNNEISEKSEIFDDQFSVERPDGSNFTLKIRSTKLEDSAMYFCASFGGGTDTQYFGPGTRLTVL.

The chain carries TRBV18 and TRBJ1-6; D gene ambiguous. Trimming took off 1 base at V and 8 bases at J, with 18 bases between the two ends. From germline, CDR1 is KGHSH and CDR2 LQKENI. The length of the CDR3 is 17 residues. As DNA, the CDR3 is TGTGCCAGCTCACCACGGCATCAGACGGAGGCGGATTCACCCCTCCACTTT. The encoded protein is CASSPRHQTEADSPLHF.

The rearrangement links TRBV9 to TRBJ1-4, with 10 bases aligning to TRBD1. The CDR3 has 16 residues. V lost 0 bases and J lost 8; bases outside the gene matches: 7. The germline V gene has CDR1 SGDLS and CDR2 YYNGEE. The CDR3 sequence: CASSVEGGTGDEKLFF. The CDR3 nucleotides read TGTGCCAGCAGCGTAGAGGGCGGGACAGGGGACGAAAAACTGTTTTTT.

The V and J genes are TRBV7-9 and TRBJ2-4, with D possibly TRBD1 on 6 matching bases. This CDR3 region has 13 residues. The V gene's germline CDR1 is SEHNR and CDR2 FQNEAQ (reference sequence). Trimming shortened V by 3 bases and J by 10 bases, and 13 bases separated the two germline ends. CDR3: CASSFPGEYIQYF. In nucleotides, the CDR3 is TGTGCCAGCAGCTTCCCAGGGGAATATATTCAGTACTTC.

The chain has TRBV7-6 and TRBJ2-5, with 10 bases identical to TRBD1. The CDR3 length is 15 residues. CDR1 is SGHVS and CDR2 is FNYEAQ in the germline V gene. Trimming at V came to 5 bases and at J to 1 base, leaving 4 bases not matched to a gene. CDR3 sequence: CASSPGTGAQETQYF. CDR3 coding DNA: TGTGCCAGCAGCCCGGGGACAGGGGCCCAAGAGACCCAGTACTTC. The full variable domain, its missing parts supplied by reference TRBV7-6 and TRBJ2-5, is GAGVSQSPRYKVTKRGQDVALRCDPISGHVSLYWYRQALGQGPEFLTYFNYEAQQDKSGLPNDRFSAERPEGSISTLTIQRTEQRDSAMYRCASSPGTGAQETQYFGPGTRLLVL.

The chain joins TRBV18 to TRBJ1-1; the D gene is possibly TRBD1 (5 bases). This CDR3 region has 13 residues. Trimming removed 3 bases at V and 4 bases at J, with 9 bases between. Germline values: CDR1 KGHSH, CDR2 LQKENI. CDR3 DNA: TGTGCCAGCTCACCGGGGGAGGGCACTGAAGCTTTCTTT. It codes for CASSPGEGTEAFF.

The chain carries TRBV4-2 and TRBJ1-2; 7 bases match TRBD1. V trimming: 4 bases; J trimming: 3 bases; junction bases outside the gene matches: 11. Germline assignment: CDR1 LGHNA and CDR2 YNFKEQ. The CDR3 extends over 16 amino acids. The CDR3 spells CASSPGTAEGHYGYTF. In nucleotides, the CDR3 is TGTGCCAGCAGCCCCGGGACAGCCGAGGGGCACTATGGCTACACCTTC.

The rearrangement links TRBV4-3 to TRBJ2-5; D might be TRBD2 (6 bases). CDR3 length: 13 residues. Germline CDR1 and CDR2: LGHNA and YSLEER. V lost 3 bases to trimming and J lost 10 bases, with 15 bases between them. This CDR3 is CASSHGGGDDQYF. CDR3 sequence (DNA): TGCGCCAGCAGCCATGGAGGAGGGGATGACCAGTACTTC.

The chain recombines TRBV6-1 with TRBJ1-5, with 7 bases aligning to TRBD1. Trimming took 1 base from V and 2 from J; bases not matched to a gene: 5. CDR1 is MNHNS, CDR2 SASEGT, per germline. The CDR3 consists of 16 residues. Written as DNA, the CDR3 is TGTGCCAGCAGTGAAGTGGCAGGGGGTGGCAATCAGCCCCAGCATTTT. The encoded protein is CASSEVAGGGNQPQHF.

V gene TRBV9 combines with J gene TRBJ2-3; tentatively, D is TRBD2 (6 bases). In germline, CDR1 is SGDLS, CDR2 YYNGEE. CDR3 length: 16 amino acids. Trimming stripped 3 bases from V and 2 bases from J, with 16 bases between. In nucleotides, the CDR3 is TGTGCCAGCAGCGCCGTCCTGGGGGGATTCACAGATACGCAGTATTTT. Translation gives CASSAVLGGFTDTQYF.

The chain is built from TRBV6-6 and TRBJ1-1, with D perhaps matching TRBD1 (6 bases). The CDR3 extends over 14 amino acids. The V end lost 2 bases, the J end lost 3 bases, and 10 bases lay between the germline ends. Germline V gene lookup returns CDR1 MNHNY and CDR2 SVGAGI (reference sequence). CDR3 sequence reads: CASSYPDRYTEAFF. CDR3 sequence (DNA): TGTGCCAGCAGTTACCCAGACAGGTACACTGAAGCTTTCTTT.

The J gene is TRBJ2-7, the V gene TRBV29-1, with TRBD1 identical over 7 bases. Germline trimming cut 1 base from V and 2 bases from J; bases unmatched to any gene: 8. There are 15 residues in the CDR3. CDR1 is SQVTM, CDR2 ANQGSEA, per germline. CDR3 protein: CSVEGEEGAPYEQYF. DNA of the CDR3: TGCAGCGTTGAAGGGGAAGAGGGGGCGCCCTACGAGCAGTACTTC.

This clone was seen a few times. The chain is built from TRBV19 and TRBJ2-7, with D perhaps TRBD2 (6 bases). This CDR3 spans 11 amino acids. Germline assignment: CDR1 LNHDA and CDR2 SQIVND (reference sequence). Trimming removed 5 bases at V and 4 bases at J, with 6 bases between. The CDR3 reads CASSRGYEQYF. In DNA form, the CDR3 reads TGTGCCAGTAGTCGGGGGTACGAGCAGTACTTC.

The rearrangement links TRBV7-9 to TRBJ2-1; 10 bases match TRBD2. The V gene's germline CDR1 is SEHNR and CDR2 FQNEAQ (reference sequence). The CDR3 has 15 amino acids. V was clipped by 5 bases and J by 7 bases; unmatched bases: 8. The CDR3 loop reads CASSLSGGSENEQFF. The CDR3 nucleotides read TGTGCCAGCAGCCTTAGCGGGGGGTCTGAAAATGAGCAGTTCTTC.

The chain carries TRBV29-1 and TRBJ2-7; a possible D gene is TRBD2 (5 bases). V was trimmed by 0 bases and J by 2 bases, leaving 14 bases between them. The germline V gene has CDR1 SQVTM and CDR2 ANQGSEA. The CDR3 consists of 15 residues. This chain's CDR3 is CSVEDLQRYPYEQYF. CDR3 bases: TGCAGCGTTGAAGATCTTCAGCGGTACCCCTACGAGCAGTACTTC.

This clone was seen just once. This chain uses TRBV29-1 with TRBJ2-2; D might be TRBD1 (5 bases). Germline V CDR1 and CDR2: SQVTM, ANQGSEA. Between the trimmed V and J ends, which lost 3 bases and 8 bases, there was a span of 10 bases. The CDR3 sequence is 12 residues long. CDR3: CSVDKGMGELFF. In DNA, the CDR3 is TGCAGCGTTGATAAGGGGATGGGGGAGCTGTTTTTT.

This clone has just one count. This chain uses TRBV10-3 with TRBJ1-2; tentatively, D is TRBD1 (6 bases). Germline V gene lookup returns CDR1 ENHRY and CDR2 SYGVKD. Trimming removed 9 bases at V and 3 bases at J, with 14 bases between. There are 13 residues in the CDR3. In DNA form, the CDR3 reads TGTGCCATTCAGGGGCCACCTGACTATGGCTACACCTTC. Protein: CAIQGPPDYGYTF.

The J gene is TRBJ1-2, the V gene TRBV19; weak D call: TRBD1 (5 bases). Per the germline V gene, CDR1 is LNHDA and CDR2 is SQIVND (reference sequence). This CDR3 is 17 amino acids long. V was trimmed by 0 bases and J by 6 bases, leaving 20 bases between them. CDR3 in amino acids: CASSIDHRTPRDDGYTF. CDR3 DNA: TGTGCCAGTAGTATAGACCATAGGACACCGCGGGACGATGGCTACACCTTC.

The genes are TRBV27 and TRBJ2-5; D call uncertain. The germline V and J ends were trimmed by 7 bases and 5 bases, with 8 bases remaining between them. The CDR3 totals 11 residues. Germline CDR1 and CDR2: MNHEY and SMNVEV (reference sequence). This CDR3 is CASIHGETQYF. The CDR3 DNA reads as TGTGCCAGCATTCACGGGGAGACCCAGTACTTC.

The gene calls are TRBV11-2 and TRBJ2-6; weak D call: TRBD1 (7 bases). V lost 3 bases to trimming and J lost 2 bases, with 8 bases between them. The CDR3 has 15 residues. CDR1 is SGHAT, CDR2 FQNNGV, per germline. CDR3 residues: CASSFRGAGANVLTF. The CDR3 DNA is TGTGCCAGCAGCTTCAGGGGGGCTGGGGCCAACGTCCTGACTTTC. The complete variable domain, with remaining parts taken from reference TRBV11-2 and TRBJ2-6, reads EAGVAQSPRYKIIEKRQSVAFWCNPISGHATLYWYQQILGQGPKLLIQFQNNGVVDDSQLPKDRFSAERLKGVDSTLKIQPAKLEDSAVYLCASSFRGAGANVLTFGAGSRLTVL.

This clone appeared a single time. This sequence joins TRBV7-9 and TRBJ1-4; 7 bases are shared with TRBD1. The CDR3 is made up of 16 amino acids. Per the germline V gene, CDR1 is SEHNR and CDR2 is FQNEAQ (reference sequence). V lost 5 bases and J lost 2; bases outside the gene matches: 8. The CDR3 region is CASSPHRQGTNEKLFF. CDR3 nucleotides: TGTGCCAGCAGCCCCCATCGACAGGGTACTAATGAAAAACTGTTTTTT.

The J gene is TRBJ2-7, the V gene TRBV4-3; no firm D call. CDR3 length: 15 amino acids. V lost 1 base, J lost 3 bases, and 13 bases lay in between. Germline V gene data show CDR1 as LGHNA and CDR2 as YSLEER. The CDR3 coding sequence is TGCGCCAGCAGCCAAGGGCAGGCCTCCCTCTACGAGCAGTACTTC. It translates to CASSQGQASLYEQYF.

The chain joins TRBV2 to TRBJ2-3, with 9 bases aligning to TRBD2. The CDR3 runs to 15 residues. Trimming at V came to 8 bases and at J to 2 bases, leaving 8 bases not matched to a gene. CDR1 and CDR2 from the germline V gene are SNHLY and FYNNEI. Written as DNA, the CDR3 is TGTGCCAGCTTTTACAGCGGGGGGTACACAGATACGCAGTATTTT. It yields the protein CASFYSGGYTDTQYF.

As regards this clone: Other DNA sequences from this sample encode an identical CDR3 as well. The chain carries TRBV18 and TRBJ1-5; maybe TRBD1 (5 bases). V lost 5 bases and J 5 bases, leaving 10 bases between the germline ends. This CDR3 contains 13 residues. CDR1 KGHSH and CDR2 LQKENI come from the germline V gene. The DNA for the CDR3 is TGTGCCAGCTCAGGGGGGAGGGATCAGCCCCAGCATTTT. Its protein is CASSGGRDQPQHF. The full variable domain, its missing parts supplied by reference TRBV18 and TRBJ1-5, is NAGVMQNPRHLVRRRGQEARLRCSPMKGHSHVYWYRQLPEEGLKFMVYLQKENIIDESGMPKERFSAEFPKEGPSILRIQQVVRGDSAAYFCASSGGRDQPQHFGDGTRLSIL.

The chain joins TRBV13 to TRBJ2-7; 11 bases are shared with TRBD2. CDR3 length: 15 amino acids. The ends lost 5 bases at V and 1 base at J; junction bases unmatched: 4. The germline gives CDR1 PRHDT, CDR2 FYEKMQ (reference sequence). The CDR3 reads CASSPGLAGSYEQYF. CDR3 DNA sequence: TGTGCCAGCAGCCCTGGACTAGCGGGTTCCTACGAGCAGTACTTC.